Listed below are T cell receptor beta chains from one sample, sequenced in a study of OX40 agonist ivuxolimab in advanced cancers. The table came from immunoSEQ multiplex PCR; TCRdb's copy has only in-frame clones and leaves some out. The data show roughly 90,000 clones, roughly nine tenths seen once. Here the sequenced sample was CD4+ or CD8+ T cells sorted from blood, taken in a trial of the OX40 agonist ivuxolimab. The receptors here all came from an adult with an advanced solid tumor such as melanoma, head and neck, liver or kidney cancer. Each CDR3 is given with its conserved first and last residue. Each record gives: J gene, V gene, clone size, D gene, CDR3 protein, CDR3 DNA. A D gene is named only where the DNA matches it firmly. The size field is filled for only some rows; it gives once, few, many or a size class.

j_gene: TRBJ1-1
v_gene: TRBV5-1
abundance: -
d_gene: -
CDR3aa: CASSLGSNTEAFF
CDR3nt: TGCGCCAGCAGCTTGGGGTCGAACACTGAAGCTTTCTTT

j_gene: TRBJ2-7
v_gene: TRBV10-3
abundance: -
d_gene: -
CDR3aa: CAISDRSSYEQYF
CDR3nt: TGTGCCATCAGTGATCGCAGTTCCTACGAGCAGTACTTC

j_gene: TRBJ1-4
v_gene: TRBV28
abundance: -
d_gene: -
CDR3aa: CASSLGGQSEKLFF
CDR3nt: TGTGCCAGCAGTTTGGGGGGCCAGAGTGAAAAACTGTTTTTT

j_gene: TRBJ2-5
v_gene: TRBV11-2
abundance: once
d_gene: TRBD2
CDR3aa: CASSRPIAGGEETQYF
CDR3nt: TGTGCCAGCAGCCGCCCCATAGCGGGGGGCGAAGAGACCCAGTACTTC

j_gene: TRBJ1-2
v_gene: TRBV28
abundance: -
d_gene: TRBD1
CDR3aa: CASSFSPDRDYTF
CDR3nt: TGTGCCAGCAGTTTTAGCCCGGACAGGGACTACACCTTC

j_gene: TRBJ2-7
v_gene: TRBV7-8
abundance: -
d_gene: -
CDR3aa: CASSPGSAGVGSYEQYF
CDR3nt: TGTGCCAGCAGCCCAGGATCGGCCGGGGTAGGCTCCTACGAGCAGTACTTC

j_gene: TRBJ2-3
v_gene: TRBV7-8
abundance: -
d_gene: TRBD2
CDR3aa: CASSRGGADTQYF
CDR3nt: TGTGCCAGCAGCCGGGGGGGGGCAGATACGCAGTATTTT

j_gene: TRBJ2-7
v_gene: TRBV7-2
abundance: -
d_gene: -
CDR3aa: CASSFTEGNYEQYF
CDR3nt: TGTGCCAGCAGCTTTACGGAAGGGAACTACGAGCAGTACTTC

j_gene: TRBJ2-2
v_gene: TRBV19
abundance: -
d_gene: -
CDR3aa: CASSIVYGAGELFF
CDR3nt: TGTGCCAGTAGTATAGTGTACGGGGCCGGGGAGCTGTTTTTT

j_gene: TRBJ2-3
v_gene: TRBV9
abundance: -
d_gene: -
CDR3aa: CASSVDPPVGQDTQYF
CDR3nt: TGTGCCAGCAGCGTAGATCCTCCAGTGGGGCAAGATACGCAGTATTTT

j_gene: TRBJ2-7
v_gene: TRBV14
abundance: -
d_gene: -
CDR3aa: CASSQERLGTNWGVNYEQYF
CDR3nt: TGTGCCAGCAGCCAAGAGCGACTAGGAACTAATTGGGGAGTTAACTACGAGCAGTACTTC

j_gene: TRBJ1-3
v_gene: TRBV18
abundance: few
d_gene: -
CDR3aa: CASSPLIGGSPGNTIYF
CDR3nt: TGTGCCAGCTCGCCCCTCATTGGGGGATCGCCTGGAAACACCATATATTTT

j_gene: TRBJ2-6
v_gene: TRBV27
abundance: -
d_gene: TRBD1
CDR3aa: CASSGGTSSGANVLTF
CDR3nt: TGTGCCAGCTCAGGGGGTACGAGCTCTGGGGCCAACGTCCTGACTTTC

j_gene: TRBJ2-1
v_gene: TRBV7-3
abundance: -
d_gene: -
CDR3aa: CASSFPPSYNEQFF
CDR3nt: TGTGCCAGCAGCTTTCCCCCTAGTTACAATGAGCAGTTCTTC

j_gene: TRBJ1-1
v_gene: TRBV15
abundance: -
d_gene: -
CDR3aa: CATSIPEKLNTEAFF
CDR3nt: TGTGCCACCAGCATCCCAGAAAAATTGAACACTGAAGCTTTCTTT

j_gene: TRBJ2-1
v_gene: TRBV19
abundance: -
d_gene: TRBD2
CDR3aa: CASRPHGRALSYNEQFF
CDR3nt: TGTGCCAGTAGACCCCACGGGAGGGCCCTATCCTACAATGAGCAGTTCTTC

j_gene: TRBJ1-3
v_gene: TRBV5-8
abundance: -
d_gene: TRBD1
CDR3aa: CASSSGTGSSGNTIYF
CDR3nt: TGTGCCAGCAGCTCAGGGACAGGGAGCTCTGGAAACACCATATATTTT

j_gene: TRBJ2-7
v_gene: TRBV19
abundance: -
d_gene: -
CDR3aa: CASSRTWMKEQYF
CDR3nt: TGTGCCAGTAGCAGGACATGGATGAAAGAGCAGTACTTC

j_gene: TRBJ2-5
v_gene: TRBV5-1
abundance: -
d_gene: -
CDR3aa: CASSRASIETQYF
CDR3nt: TGCGCCAGCAGCCGGGCCTCGATAGAGACCCAGTACTTC

j_gene: TRBJ1-4
v_gene: TRBV19
abundance: -
d_gene: TRBD1
CDR3aa: CASTTIAGTEDEKLFF
CDR3nt: TGTGCCAGTACCACGATTGCCGGGACAGAAGATGAAAAACTGTTTTTT

j_gene: TRBJ1-2
v_gene: TRBV6-6
abundance: -
d_gene: -
CDR3aa: CASSYSQENYGYTF
CDR3nt: TGTGCCAGCAGTTACTCCCAGGAGAACTATGGCTACACCTTC

j_gene: TRBJ1-5
v_gene: TRBV7-3
abundance: -
d_gene: -
CDR3aa: CASSLARTNPNQPQHF
CDR3nt: TGTGCCAGCAGCTTAGCTAGGACAAACCCCAATCAGCCCCAGCATTTT

j_gene: TRBJ1-6
v_gene: TRBV6-5
abundance: -
d_gene: -
CDR3aa: CASSYSGSKSPLHF
CDR3nt: TGTGCCAGCAGTTATTCGGGGTCCAAATCACCCCTCCACTTT

j_gene: TRBJ1-2
v_gene: TRBV10-1
abundance: -
d_gene: -
CDR3aa: CASSEAQYYEGYTF
CDR3nt: TGCGCCAGCAGTGAGGCCCAATACTATGAGGGCTACACCTTC

j_gene: TRBJ2-1
v_gene: TRBV21-1
abundance: -
d_gene: -
CDR3aa: CASTGRGSHPVEQFF
CDR3nt: TGTGCCAGCACGGGGAGGGGATCTCACCCCGTCGAGCAGTTCTTC

j_gene: TRBJ2-1
v_gene: TRBV5-1
abundance: -
d_gene: TRBD2
CDR3aa: CASSSVGTSGTSSYNEQFF
CDR3nt: TGCGCCAGCAGCTCGGTTGGGACTAGCGGGACTAGCTCCTACAATGAGCAGTTCTTC

j_gene: TRBJ2-7
v_gene: TRBV19
abundance: -
d_gene: -
CDR3aa: CASSRDRTYEQYF
CDR3nt: TGTGCCAGTAGTAGGGACCGTACCTACGAGCAGTACTTC

j_gene: TRBJ2-7
v_gene: TRBV28
abundance: -
d_gene: TRBD1
CDR3aa: CASKLRPDRDYEQYF
CDR3nt: TGTGCCAGCAAGCTACGCCCAGACAGGGACTACGAGCAGTACTTC

j_gene: TRBJ1-4
v_gene: TRBV5-6
abundance: -
d_gene: TRBD1
CDR3aa: CASSLDRGANEKLFF
CDR3nt: TGTGCCAGCAGCTTGGACAGGGGGGCCAATGAAAAACTGTTTTTT

j_gene: TRBJ2-7
v_gene: TRBV18
abundance: -
d_gene: TRBD2
CDR3aa: CASSPRPLGAGGLHEQYF
CDR3nt: TGTGCCAGCTCACCTAGACCCCTCGGAGCGGGGGGGCTGCACGAGCAGTACTTC

j_gene: TRBJ1-3
v_gene: TRBV2
abundance: -
d_gene: -
CDR3aa: CASSEERGSAGNTIYF
CDR3nt: TGTGCCAGCAGTGAAGAAAGGGGATCGGCTGGAAACACCATATATTTT

j_gene: TRBJ2-7
v_gene: TRBV30
abundance: few
d_gene: -
CDR3aa: CAWSGRPSYEQYF
CDR3nt: TGTGCCTGGAGTGGGAGACCTTCCTACGAGCAGTACTTC

j_gene: TRBJ2-7
v_gene: TRBV4-3
abundance: -
d_gene: TRBD2
CDR3aa: CASSQDLNGGWYEQYF
CDR3nt: TGCGCCAGCAGCCAAGATCTCAACGGGGGGTGGTACGAGCAGTACTTC

j_gene: TRBJ2-5
v_gene: TRBV9
abundance: -
d_gene: TRBD2
CDR3aa: CASSLGLLAGSSETQYF
CDR3nt: TGTGCCAGCAGCCTAGGGTTGCTAGCGGGCTCCTCAGAGACCCAGTACTTC

j_gene: TRBJ1-1
v_gene: TRBV10-3
abundance: -
d_gene: TRBD1
CDR3aa: CAISDGETGTEAFF
CDR3nt: TGTGCCATCAGTGATGGGGAGACAGGGACTGAAGCTTTCTTT

j_gene: TRBJ2-7
v_gene: TRBV19
abundance: -
d_gene: TRBD1
CDR3aa: CASSLAIPGQSYEQYF
CDR3nt: TGTGCCAGTAGTCTCGCCATCCCGGGACAGTCCTACGAGCAGTACTTC

j_gene: TRBJ2-6
v_gene: TRBV11-1
abundance: -
d_gene: -
CDR3aa: CASSRGVGANVLTF
CDR3nt: TGTGCCAGCAGCCGCGGGGTTGGGGCCAACGTCCTGACTTTC

j_gene: TRBJ2-5
v_gene: TRBV28
abundance: -
d_gene: TRBD2
CDR3aa: CASRAKGGEETQYF
CDR3nt: TGTGCCAGCAGAGCCAAGGGAGGGGAAGAGACCCAGTACTTC

j_gene: TRBJ1-3
v_gene: TRBV6-5
abundance: -
d_gene: -
CDR3aa: CASIDRNSGNTIYF
CDR3nt: TGTGCCAGCATCGACAGGAACTCTGGAAACACCATATATTTT

j_gene: TRBJ2-5
v_gene: TRBV5-4
abundance: -
d_gene: -
CDR3aa: CASSLAGGGALGTQYF
CDR3nt: TGTGCCAGCAGCTTGGCGGGTGGGGGGGCCTTAGGGACCCAGTACTTC

j_gene: TRBJ1-4
v_gene: TRBV4-2
abundance: -
d_gene: -
CDR3aa: CASSQEGQSNEKLFF
CDR3nt: TGTGCCAGCAGCCAAGAGGGTCAGTCTAATGAAAAACTGTTTTTT

j_gene: TRBJ1-6
v_gene: TRBV5-1
abundance: -
d_gene: TRBD1
CDR3aa: CASSDIGTGNNSPLHF
CDR3nt: TGCGCCAGCAGCGATATTGGGACAGGGAATAATTCACCCCTCCACTTT

j_gene: TRBJ2-7
v_gene: TRBV5-5
abundance: -
d_gene: -
CDR3aa: CASSLPPNYEQYF
CDR3nt: TGTGCCAGCAGCTTGCCCCCGAACTACGAGCAGTACTTC

j_gene: TRBJ2-3
v_gene: TRBV9
abundance: -
d_gene: -
CDR3aa: CASSVDPGDTQYF
CDR3nt: TGTGCCAGCAGCGTAGACCCCGGAGATACGCAGTATTTT

j_gene: TRBJ2-7
v_gene: TRBV5-1
abundance: -
d_gene: -
CDR3aa: CASSLRYEQYF
CDR3nt: TGCGCCAGCAGCTTACGCTACGAGCAGTACTTC

j_gene: TRBJ2-1
v_gene: TRBV7-2
abundance: -
d_gene: TRBD2
CDR3aa: CASSFPYPGSGGVPGQFF
CDR3nt: TGTGCCAGCAGCTTCCCCTATCCGGGAAGCGGGGGGGTTCCGGGGCAGTTCTTC

j_gene: TRBJ2-7
v_gene: TRBV30
abundance: -
d_gene: -
CDR3aa: CAWSEINGLYEQYF
CDR3nt: TGTGCCTGGAGTGAAATTAACGGACTCTACGAGCAGTACTTC

j_gene: TRBJ1-4
v_gene: TRBV5-8
abundance: -
d_gene: -
CDR3aa: CASSFEGAKDEKLFF
CDR3nt: TGTGCCAGCAGCTTCGAAGGGGCCAAGGATGAAAAACTGTTTTTT

j_gene: TRBJ2-1
v_gene: TRBV5-1
abundance: -
d_gene: TRBD1
CDR3aa: CASSPGQGMHEQFF
CDR3nt: TGCGCCAGCAGCCCGGGACAGGGGATGCATGAGCAGTTCTTC

j_gene: TRBJ1-1
v_gene: TRBV18
abundance: -
d_gene: -
CDR3aa: CASSLQGQLNTEAFF
CDR3nt: TGTGCCAGCTCACTACAAGGACAGTTAAACACTGAAGCTTTCTTT

j_gene: TRBJ2-4
v_gene: TRBV28
abundance: -
d_gene: TRBD2
CDR3aa: CASSGGARLAKNIQYF
CDR3nt: TGTGCCAGCAGCGGGGGGGCCCGCCTAGCCAAAAACATTCAGTACTTC

j_gene: TRBJ2-2
v_gene: TRBV11-1
abundance: -
d_gene: TRBD2
CDR3aa: CASSRTSVTGELFF
CDR3nt: TGTGCCAGCAGCCGGACTAGCGTGACCGGGGAGCTGTTTTTT

j_gene: TRBJ2-7
v_gene: TRBV5-1
abundance: -
d_gene: -
CDR3aa: CASSSTRTYEQYF
CDR3nt: TGCGCCAGCAGCTCGACCAGGACCTACGAGCAGTACTTC

j_gene: TRBJ2-6
v_gene: TRBV6-1
abundance: -
d_gene: -
CDR3aa: CASTTGALGSNVLTF
CDR3nt: TGTGCCAGCACCACGGGGGCCCTCGGTTCCAACGTCCTGACTTTC

j_gene: TRBJ1-1
v_gene: TRBV15
abundance: few
d_gene: -
CDR3aa: CATSRSGDTGNTEAFF
CDR3nt: TGTGCCACCAGCAGATCAGGGGACACGGGGAACACTGAAGCTTTCTTT

j_gene: TRBJ1-5
v_gene: TRBV15
abundance: -
d_gene: -
CDR3aa: CATSRDFSGGNQPQHF
CDR3nt: TGTGCCACCAGCAGAGATTTCAGCGGTGGCAATCAGCCCCAGCATTTT

j_gene: TRBJ2-5
v_gene: TRBV6-5
abundance: -
d_gene: TRBD2
CDR3aa: CAAGETQYF
CDR3nt: TGTGCAGCGGGGGAGACCCAGTACTTC

j_gene: TRBJ2-1
v_gene: TRBV7-2
abundance: -
d_gene: -
CDR3aa: CASSSRGAVPLNEQFF
CDR3nt: TGTGCCAGCAGCTCACGGGGGGCCGTTCCCCTGAATGAGCAGTTCTTC

j_gene: TRBJ1-2
v_gene: TRBV4-1
abundance: -
d_gene: -
CDR3aa: CASSRSESGYGYTF
CDR3nt: TGCGCCAGCAGCCGATCCGAGTCAGGTTATGGCTACACCTTC